The sequence of this T cell receptor beta chain was determined in a study of T cells in localized non-small cell lung cancer (TCRdb year 2020). Regarding the study in general: T cell repertoires of 200 to 250 early-stage NSCLC patients were analyzed, with tumors being compared against uninvolved tumor-adjacent lungs. Of the NSCLC patients, about 130 were male and about 97 were female, and the mean age was approximately 69 years. The cohort was made up of around 240 treatment-naive NSCLC patients whose localized lung tumors had been resected.

TCR beta CDR3 regions were sequenced from DNA using the immunoSEQ Assay. The paper's data handling went like this. T cell density was computed as TCR beta template counts normalized to usable DNA estimated by amplifying housekeeping genes. Richness was estimated with the preseqR package, extrapolating to 400,000 templates for PBMC samples and 120,000 templates for tissue samples. Clonality was taken to be one minus Pielou's evenness. Differential abundance testing on productive amino-acid clonotypes, with a minimum total count of 5 and an alpha of 0.1, was used to identify tissue-enriched TCRs. The Jaccard Index and the Morisita Overlap Index were used to measure repertoire overlap between compartments. GLIPH grouped TCR beta CDR3s together with public tetramer-defined viral CDR3s, and a viral motif had to include at least three viral sequences and show V-gene enrichment. The table was pulled from immuneACCESS by TCRdb, which kept in-frame rearrangements only. Such tables lose some clones; where checked, under half of the loss comes from unresolved V genes, and the rest has no known cause. That table furnishes V, J and clone size, whereas the DNA furnished D and trimming. This sample gives 2,000 to 2,500 clones in total; 15% to 20% of them show up just once. The leading ten clones occupy around a quarter of the sample.

CDR1 and CDR2 (SGHNT, YENEEA) derive from the germline V gene. The CDR3 has 17 amino acids, counting the end cysteine and phenylalanine. The retained sequence is limited to the CDR3, 51 bases, with the frame set at the first base. Clipping removes 5 bases from V and 0 bases from J, with 10 as the unmatched junction base count. With regard to this clone: What this receptor recognizes is not known. The record has no base qualities; no much larger clone is one base away.

Study-wide findings and limitations: Uninvolved tumor-adjacent lung showed the highest T cell clonality, higher than tumor, which suggests more focused antigenic responses in the adjacent lung. Of the top 100 tumor clones, a median of approximately 60 were detected in paired uninvolved adjacent lung; approximately 30 were also among that lung's top 100. Higher blood T cell density associated with longer overall survival, while higher adjacent-lung clonality associated with shorter survival. Because of the exploratory design, TCR variables were selected using unadjusted p-values without false-discovery rate correction. Multi-region tumor sequencing was not performed, so intratumor heterogeneity could not be excluded.

At diagnosis, tumor, uninvolved tumor-adjacent lung and peripheral blood were collected and then preserved as a mix of FFPE and fresh-frozen material. This clonotype originated in a female donor at least 60 years old with stage I squamous cell lung carcinoma. Sequenced material: lung tumor tissue, taken before any cancer treatment. The chain uses TRBV11-3 and TRBJ2-3; the central 8 bases match TRBD2. The nucleotide sequence is given as TGTGCCAGCAGCCAATTATATAGCGGGGCTAGCACAGATACGCAGTATTTT. Its protein reads: CASSQLYSGASTDTQYF.